Following are 29 T cell receptor beta chains from one sample sequenced in a study of blood T cell repertoires in COVID-19. Measured with immunoSEQ multiplex PCR; TCRdb has only the in-frame clones, and not every one. The profile shows some 160,000 clones, about 86% of them singletons. Sample: peripheral blood. The receptors stem from a woman aged 70-85 years who had recovered from COVID-19.

V usage is TRBV28 and J usage is TRBJ2-5; 10 nucleotides agree with TRBD2. V lost 3 bases, J lost 4 bases, and 5 bases stayed unmatched. The CDR3 is 15 amino acids. Germline V gene data show CDR1 as MDHEN and CDR2 as SYDVKM. The CDR3 DNA reads as TGTGCCAGCAGTTTGGAGCGGGAGGGAATAGAGACCCAGTACTTC. This encodes CASSLEREGIETQYF.

The chain recombines TRBV6-5 with TRBJ2-5; 7 nucleotides agree with TRBD2. This CDR3 has 10 residues. Losses at the gene ends were 8 bases for V and 11 bases for J; bases not matched to a gene: 5. Germline-derived CDR1 and CDR2 are MNHEY and SVGAGI. The CDR3 sequence is CASGREVQYF. The CDR3 coding sequence is TGTGCCAGCGGCCGGGAGGTTCAGTACTTC.

V usage is TRBV2 and J usage is TRBJ1-5; TRBD1 agrees at 8 bases. The CDR3 covers 15 residues. V gave up 6 bases and J gave up 2 bases; unmatched junction bases: 6. Germline V gene data show CDR1 as SNHLY and CDR2 as FYNNEI. CDR3 DNA sequence: TGTGCCAGCAGGGTTGACAGGGGCGGCAATCAGCCCCAGCATTTT. Amino acids: CASRVDRGGNQPQHF.

The chain links TRBV5-1 to TRBJ2-5; possible D gene TRBD1, 6 bases. This CDR3 contains 15 residues. With 4 bases removed from V and 1 base from J, the gap between germline ends came to 14 bases. The germline V gene has CDR1 SGHRS and CDR2 YFSETQ. This CDR3 is CASSAQGGSQETQYF. The CDR3 region has the DNA TGCGCCAGCAGCGCACAGGGTGGGAGCCAAGAGACCCAGTACTTC.

This clone was seen only once. The chain carries TRBV5-1 and TRBJ2-7; D might be TRBD1 (6 bases). V shed 0 bases and J shed 7 bases, with 20 bases lying between them. The CDR3 contains 16 residues. Germline loops: CDR1 SGHRS, CDR2 YFSETQ. CDR3 DNA: TGCGCCAGCAGCTTGGTGAGTTGGGGGCCCAGCCGAGAGCAGTACTTC. Translating it yields CASSLVSWGPSREQYF.

The chain is built from TRBV14 and TRBJ2-3; a possible D gene is TRBD2 (5 bases). Germline values: CDR1 SGHDN, CDR2 FVKESK. The CDR3 extends over 15 amino acids. V was clipped by 1 base and J by 1 base, with 9 bases between them. The CDR3 region is CASSQVGAGTDTQYF. CDR3 sequence (DNA): TGTGCCAGCAGCCAAGTGGGAGCGGGCACAGATACGCAGTATTTT.

The chain uses TRBV7-9 and TRBJ2-7, with TRBD2 identical over 7 bases. Per germline, CDR1 SEHNR and CDR2 FQNEAQ (reference sequence). J was trimmed by 4 bases and V by 5 bases; bases with no gene match: 5. There are 13 residues in the CDR3. The chain's CDR3 is CASSQSGGYEQYF. DNA of the CDR3: TGTGCCAGCAGCCAGTCGGGGGGTTACGAGCAGTACTTC.

J is TRBJ1-1 and V is TRBV7-3; 7 bases align to TRBD1. V was pared by 7 bases and J by 10 bases, with 12 bases of the junction left unmatched. The CDR3 totals 13 residues. Germline V CDR1 and CDR2: SGHTA, FQGTGA. CDR3 amino acids: CASNLGLGTAAFF. CDR3 sequence (DNA): TGTGCCAGCAACCTCGGACTCGGGACAGCAGCTTTCTTT.

The chain has TRBV7-3 and TRBJ2-6, with TRBD2 as a possible D gene (6 bases). The V end was cut by 5 bases, the J end by 5 bases, with 19 bases between. Germline CDR1 is SGHTA and CDR2 is FQGTGA. The CDR3 extends over 17 amino acids. The CDR3 nucleotides read TGTGCCAGCAGCCCCCCGCGGGGTAGTTCGAGGGCCAACGTCCTGACTTTC. This codes for CASSPPRGSSRANVLTF.

The table lists this clone with a few counts. V is TRBV7-9 and J is TRBJ2-5; 10 nucleotides line up with TRBD2. The J segment lost 4 bases and the V segment lost 5 bases, leaving 13 bases of the junction unmatched. The CDR3 runs to 17 residues. Germline CDR1 reads SEHNR; CDR2 reads FQNEAQ (reference sequence). The CDR3 reads CASSRGASGSTGETQYF. Written as DNA, the CDR3 is TGTGCCAGCAGCCGAGGGGCTAGCGGGAGCACGGGAGAGACCCAGTACTTC.

The rearrangement links TRBV3-1 (or the pseudogene TRBV3-2) to TRBJ2-7; 11 positions match TRBD2. The CDR3 loop spans 13 amino acids. Unmatched junction bases numbered 5, after V lost 10 bases and J lost 3 bases. The V gene's germline CDR1 is LGHDT and CDR2 YNNKEL (reference sequence). CDR3 in DNA: TGTGCCAACCTAGCGGGAGGTGTCTACGAGCAGTACTTC. Translation gives CANLAGGVYEQYF.

This clone showed up just once. This chain connects TRBV10-3 to TRBJ2-2; 7 nucleotides align to TRBD2. The CDR3 has 14 amino acids. Germline lookup yields CDR1 ENHRY and CDR2 SYGVKD. V trimming: 6 bases; J trimming: 6 bases; junction bases outside the gene matches: 7. The CDR3: CAISSTGLAGELFF. CDR3 nucleotides: TGTGCCATCAGCTCCACTGGACTAGCCGGGGAGCTGTTTTTT.

The chain recombines TRBV3-1 (or the pseudogene TRBV3-2) with TRBJ1-2; tentatively, D is TRBD1 (5 bases). CDR1 is LGHDT and CDR2 is YNNKEL in the germline V gene (reference sequence). The CDR3 covers 14 residues. V dropped 1 base and J dropped 4 bases, with 10 bases sitting between them. The CDR3 loop reads CASSQGGGGYGYTF. CDR3 DNA sequence: TGTGCCAGCAGCCAAGGCGGGGGGGGCTATGGCTACACCTTC.

This chain links TRBV28 with TRBJ2-1, with TRBD2 as a possible D gene (6 bases). The CDR3 runs 15 residues. CDR1 MDHEN and CDR2 SYDVKM come from the germline V gene. V lost 3 bases, J lost 12 bases, and 21 bases lay in between. CDR3 sequence reads: CASSLAGFPPLGQFF. The CDR3 region has the DNA TGTGCCAGCAGTTTGGCGGGATTCCCTCCTCTTGGGCAGTTCTTC.

The chain links TRBV29-1 to TRBJ2-7, with 7 bases fitting TRBD1. Germline trimming cut 6 bases from V and 0 bases from J; bases unmatched to any gene: 11. The CDR3 totals 15 residues. Germline assignment: CDR1 SQVTM and CDR2 ANQGSEA. CDR3 residues: CSVRRDSLTSYEQYF. CDR3 nucleotide sequence: TGCAGCGTCCGCCGGGACAGCCTAACCTCCTACGAGCAGTACTTC.

The genes are TRBV28 and TRBJ1-4; TRBD1 might be the D (6 bases). CDR1 is MDHEN and CDR2 is SYDVKM in the germline V gene. CDR3 length: 14 residues. The V and J ends lost 8 bases and 5 bases respectively, with 15 bases between them. The CDR3 DNA follows: TGTGCCAGCGCTACAGGGCTTTTCAATGAAAAACTGTTTTTT. Amino acids: CASATGLFNEKLFF.

V is TRBV5-1 and J is TRBJ2-7; 8 positions match TRBD1. This CDR3 spans 14 amino acids. The germline V gene has CDR1 SGHRS and CDR2 YFSETQ. The ends lost 3 bases at V and 7 bases at J; junction bases unmatched: 9. The CDR3 sequence: CASSWGQGAGEQYF. The CDR3 coding sequence is TGCGCCAGCAGCTGGGGGCAGGGGGCAGGAGAGCAGTACTTC. The whole variable domain, remainder taken from reference TRBV5-1 and TRBJ2-7, is KAGVTQTPRYLIKTRGQQVTLSCSPISGHRSVSWYQQTPGQGLQFLFEYFSETQRNKGNFPGRFSGRQFSNSRSEMNVSTLELGDSALYLCASSWGQGAGEQYFGPGTRLTVT.

V gene TRBV6-5 combines with J gene TRBJ2-7; D is ambiguous. Germline CDR1 reads MNHEY; CDR2 reads SVGAGI. The CDR3 is 16 amino acids. V dropped 0 bases and J dropped 2 bases, with 14 bases sitting between them. CDR3: CASSYSIGHPTYEQYF. The CDR3 DNA follows: TGTGCCAGCAGTTACTCGATTGGGCACCCCACCTACGAGCAGTACTTC.

V usage is TRBV7-2 and J usage is TRBJ1-2, with D perhaps matching TRBD1 (5 bases). Between the trimmed V and J ends, which lost 5 bases and 5 bases, there was a span of 12 bases. CDR3 length equals 13 residues. CDR1 and CDR2 (germline): SGHTA, FQGNSA. The CDR3 nucleotides are TGTGCCAGCAGCCCCGACAGAGTGTATGGCTACACCTTC. It yields the protein CASSPDRVYGYTF.

This clone was seen once. The V call is TRBV5-1, the J call TRBJ2-3, with TRBD2 matching 9 bases. This CDR3 has 16 amino acids. Trimming cost V 3 bases and J 2 bases; bases outside gene matches: 7. Germline values: CDR1 SGHRS, CDR2 YFSETQ. As DNA, the CDR3 is TGCGCCAGCAGCTCTTCGGGCGGGGGGGCCACAGATACGCAGTATTTT. This sequence encodes CASSSSGGGATDTQYF.

The chain combines TRBV5-1 with TRBJ1-1; D call uncertain. The CDR3 length is 13 residues. Trimming stripped 0 bases from V and 4 bases from J, with 7 bases between. Germline V gene lookup returns CDR1 SGHRS and CDR2 YFSETQ. The CDR3 bases are TGCGCCAGCAGCTTGGCGGGGAGCACTGAAGCTTTCTTT. Protein: CASSLAGSTEAFF.

This rearrangement joins TRBV10-3 to TRBJ1-2, with a weak D call TRBD1 (5 bases). The CDR3 covers 14 residues. Between the trimmed V and J ends, which lost 0 bases and 8 bases, there was a span of 13 bases. Germline V gene lookup returns CDR1 ENHRY and CDR2 SYGVKD. The CDR3 DNA is TGTGCCATCAGTGAGTCAAGGCAGGGAGGCGGCTACACCTTC. It encodes CAISESRQGGGYTF.

The chain is built from TRBV10-3 and TRBJ2-7; possible D gene TRBD1, 5 bases. In germline, CDR1 is ENHRY, CDR2 SYGVKD. This CDR3 spans 14 amino acids. V lost 7 bases, J lost 4 bases, and 17 bases lay in between. CDR3: CAIKQGPGLYEQYF. The CDR3 DNA sequence: TGTGCCATCAAGCAGGGCCCCGGGCTATACGAGCAGTACTTC.

The chain uses TRBV7-9 and TRBJ2-4; D possibly corresponds to TRBD1 (7 bases). Germline CDR1 and CDR2: SEHNR and FQNEAQ (reference sequence). Trimming left V 5 bases short and J 14 bases short, with 13 bases between. This CDR3 has 11 amino acids. DNA for the CDR3: TGTGCCAGCAGCGCGGAGGGGGCTGAGTACTTC. Protein: CASSAEGAEYF.

This chain joins TRBV5-1 and TRBJ2-7; the match to TRBD2 covers 8 bases. The germline V gene encodes CDR1 SGHRS and CDR2 YFSETQ. V shed 4 bases, J shed 0 bases, and the junction held 6 bases outside the gene matches. This CDR3 is 15 amino acids long. CDR3 protein: CASSSPSGSSYEQYF. DNA of the CDR3: TGCGCCAGCAGCAGCCCTAGCGGGTCCTCCTACGAGCAGTACTTC.

The V call is TRBV19, the J call TRBJ1-5, with a weak D call TRBD1 (6 bases). The V end lost 11 bases, the J end lost 5 bases, and 16 bases lay between the germline ends. This CDR3 region has 13 residues. The germline CDR1 and CDR2 sequences are LNHDA and SQIVND (reference sequence). As DNA, the CDR3 is TGTGCCTCAAGGGACACAAACTATCAGCCCCAGCATTTT. It specifies CASRDTNYQPQHF.

This chain links TRBV21-1 with TRBJ2-1; the table's D gene call, TRBD1, was not cross checked with the DNA. TRBV21-1 is flagged as a pseudogene. The CDR3 extends over 15 amino acids. The CDR3 sequence: CARGTQPSSYNEQFF. CDR3 DNA sequence: TGTGCCAGGGGCACCCAGCCGAGCTCCTACAATGAGCAGTTCTTC.

This rearrangement joins TRBV27 to TRBJ2-7, with 9 bases aligning to TRBD1. V was clipped by 3 bases and J by 3 bases; unmatched bases: 3. Germline CDR1 is MNHEY and CDR2 is SMNVEV (reference sequence). The CDR3 is 14 amino acids. CDR3 residues: CASSLGQGHYEQYF. As DNA, the CDR3 is TGTGCCAGCAGTTTGGGACAGGGTCACTACGAGCAGTACTTC.

This rearrangement joins TRBV3-1 (or the pseudogene TRBV3-2) to TRBJ2-1, with unresolved D. The CDR3 is 12 amino acids. The germline V and J ends were trimmed by 4 bases and 9 bases, with 10 bases remaining between them. Per germline, CDR1 LGHDT and CDR2 YNNKEL (reference sequence). The chain's CDR3 is CASSPRYSEQFF. In DNA, the CDR3 is TGTGCCAGCAGCCCGAGGTATAGTGAGCAGTTCTTC.